The 12 T cell receptor beta chains in this list originate from one sample, sequenced in a study of blood T cell repertoires in COVID-19. Profiled with immunoSEQ multiplex PCR; TCRdb holds only in-frame clones, not every one. The repertoire includes about 160,000 clones, roughly 90% of them detected once, and more than 6.5% sits in the top ten. Sequenced sample: PBMCs or T cells enriched from blood (not recorded which). These receptors came from a woman in her 50s who had recovered from COVID-19.

This chain uses TRBV30 with TRBJ2-1; TRBD2 agrees at 8 bases. The CDR3 contains 14 residues. Germline V gives CDR1 GTSNPN, CDR2 SVGIG (reference sequence). V shed 5 bases and J 7 bases; nucleotides not matched to a gene: 10. The CDR3 DNA follows: TGTGCCTGGGCCGGCGGGGGGTCGCGGAATGAGCAGTTCTTC. As protein: CAWAGGGSRNEQFF.

This chain connects TRBV6-2 or TRBV6-3 to TRBJ2-3; possibly TRBD2 for D (6 bases). The CDR3 length is 14 residues. Germline assignment: CDR1 MNHEY and CDR2 SVGEGT. Between the trimmed V and J ends, which lost 0 bases and 4 bases, there was a span of 8 bases. CDR3 sequence (DNA): TGTGCCAGCAGTTACTCGCGGGACCCAGATACGCAGTATTTT. It translates to CASSYSRDPDTQYF.

The chain links TRBV5-6 to TRBJ1-2; no clear D gene. Germline CDR1 and CDR2: SGHDT and YYEEEE. V lost 3 bases and J 10 bases, leaving 13 bases between the germline ends. The CDR3 length is 12 residues. The CDR3 protein is CASSSGFDPYTF. The CDR3 DNA follows: TGTGCCAGCAGCTCCGGGTTTGACCCCTACACCTTC. Full variable domain (outside the CDR3, taken from reference TRBV5-6 and TRBJ1-2): DAGVTQSPTHLIKTRGQQVTLRCSPKSGHDTVSWYQQALGQGPQFIFQYYEEEERQRGNFPDRFSGHQFPNYSSELNVNALLLGDSALYLCASSSGFDPYTFGSGTRLTVV.

Points on this clone: The same CDR3 is also encoded by other DNA sequences in this sample. The genes are TRBV6-2 or TRBV6-3 and TRBJ1-5; no reliable D call. From germline, CDR1 is MNHEY and CDR2 SVGEGT. Trimming took 0 bases from V and 3 from J, leaving 6 bases between them. The CDR3 spans 14 residues. The CDR3 nucleotides are TGTGCCAGCAGTTACTCGGGCGCCAATCAGCCCCAGCATTTT. Amino acids: CASSYSGANQPQHF.

The chain combines TRBV10-3 with TRBJ2-1, with 7 bases matching TRBD2. From germline, CDR1 is ENHRY and CDR2 SYGVKD. The trim removed 4 bases at V and 7 bases at J, leaving 10 bases unmatched. The CDR3 length is 15 residues. CDR3 nucleotides: TGTGCCATCAGTGGGGGGGGTAGGGCGAGTAATGAGCAGTTCTTC. It translates to CAISGGGRASNEQFF.

The chain couples TRBV19 to TRBJ1-5, with D maybe TRBD1 (5 bases). Between the trimmed V and J ends, which lost 7 bases and 4 bases, there was a span of 23 bases. The germline V gene has CDR1 LNHDA and CDR2 SQIVND (reference sequence). CDR3 length: 17 residues. The CDR3 is CASTTGRGSTQNQPQHF. DNA for the CDR3: TGTGCCAGTACCACGGGGAGGGGATCTACCCAGAATCAGCCCCAGCATTTT.

V and J are TRBV7-2 and TRBJ2-3; weak D call: TRBD2 (7 bases). CDR1 is SGHTA and CDR2 is FQGNSA in the germline V gene. Trimming left V 0 bases short and J 5 bases short, with 15 bases between. The CDR3 runs to 16 residues. The CDR3 nucleotides are TGTGCCAGCAGCTTAGCGTTGGGGGGGGGCCAAGATACGCAGTATTTT. Translated, it gives CASSLALGGGQDTQYF.

The chain employs TRBV7-2 and TRBJ2-1, with 12 nucleotides matching TRBD2. CDR3 length equals 17 residues. The V segment lost 4 bases and the J segment 2 bases; nucleotides outside the gene matches: 6. CDR1 and CDR2 from the germline V gene are SGHTA and FQGNSA. This CDR3 reads CASSSETSGGPYNEQFF. In DNA form, the CDR3 reads TGTGCCAGCAGCTCGGAGACTAGCGGGGGACCCTACAATGAGCAGTTCTTC.

The V call is TRBV18, the J call TRBJ1-2; the match to TRBD1 covers 8 bases. Germline CDR1 is KGHSH and CDR2 is LQKENI. Losses at the gene ends were 5 bases for V and 4 bases for J; bases not matched to a gene: 6. The CDR3 sequence is 14 residues long. Here the CDR3 DNA reads TGTGCCAGCTCAGCAGGGGGCGGATCCTATGGCTACACCTTC. Amino acid sequence: CASSAGGGSYGYTF.

The rearrangement uses TRBV7-9 and TRBJ1-2; D is perhaps TRBD1 (5 bases). The germline V gene encodes CDR1 SEHNR and CDR2 FQNEAQ (reference sequence). Trimming left V 7 bases short and J 3 bases short, with 12 bases between. The CDR3 consists of 13 residues. The DNA for the CDR3 is TGTGCCAGCATCCAAGTAGGGGACTATGGCTACACCTTC. This translates into CASIQVGDYGYTF.

The chain carries TRBV6-2 or TRBV6-3 and TRBJ1-1; 8 nucleotides align to TRBD1. V lost 2 bases, J lost 4 bases, and 15 bases stayed unmatched. The V gene's germline CDR1 is MNHEY and CDR2 SVGEGT. This CDR3 has 18 amino acids. CDR3 sequence (DNA): TGTGCCAGCAGTTACCGCGACAGGGGTTTTTTCCTGGGCACTGAAGCTTTCTTT. Its protein product is CASSYRDRGFFLGTEAFF.

This CDR3 is CASSPDTGLTSYEQYF. CDR3 coding DNA: TGTGCCAGCTCACCGGATACAGGGCTAACGTCCTACGAGCAGTACTTC. This chain uses TRBV18 with TRBJ2-7; weak D call: TRBD1 (6 bases). The CDR3 runs to 16 residues. V was cut by 3 bases and J by 1 base, with 16 bases left in between. Germline CDR1 KGHSH, CDR2 LQKENI.